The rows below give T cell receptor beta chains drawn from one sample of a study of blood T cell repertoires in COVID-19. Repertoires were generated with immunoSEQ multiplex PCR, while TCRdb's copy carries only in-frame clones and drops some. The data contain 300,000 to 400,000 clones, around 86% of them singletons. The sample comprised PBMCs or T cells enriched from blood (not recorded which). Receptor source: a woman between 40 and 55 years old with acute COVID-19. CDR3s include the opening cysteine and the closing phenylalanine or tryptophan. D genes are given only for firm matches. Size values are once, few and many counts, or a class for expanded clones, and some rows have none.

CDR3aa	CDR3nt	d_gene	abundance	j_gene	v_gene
CASSPMSGGRNEKLFF	TGTGCCAGCAGCCCAATGTCAGGGGGACGAAATGAAAAACTGTTTTTT	TRBD1	-	TRBJ1-4	TRBV7-2
CATQRQAGGSYEQYF	TGTGCCACCCAGCGGCAGGCAGGGGGATCCTACGAGCAGTACTTC	TRBD1	-	TRBJ2-7	TRBV11-2
CASSSGQGHDMNTEAFF	TGTGCCAGCAGCTCTGGACAGGGACACGATATGAACACTGAAGCTTTCTTT	TRBD1	few	TRBJ1-1	TRBV7-9
CATSERRAVGLAGSTGELFF	TGTGCCACCAGTGAGCGTCGCGCCGTCGGACTAGCGGGATCCACCGGGGAGCTGTTTTTT	TRBD2	-	TRBJ2-2	TRBV24-1
CASSPSLGAGGREAFF	TGTGCCAGCAGCCCCTCCCTCGGGGCAGGGGGACGTGAAGCTTTCTTT	TRBD1	once	TRBJ1-1	TRBV7-9
CASSAEGQINQPQHF	TGCGCCAGCAGCGCCGAGGGACAGATCAATCAGCCCCAGCATTTT	TRBD1	-	TRBJ1-5	TRBV5-1
CASSPWTPETQYF	TGTGCCAGCTCTCCGTGGACACCCGAGACCCAGTACTTC	-	-	TRBJ2-5	TRBV18
CASSPGLAGGGSTDTQYF	TGTGCCAGCAGCCCGGGACTAGCGGGGGGGGGCAGCACAGATACGCAGTATTTT	TRBD2	once	TRBJ2-3	TRBV27
CASSPSGRNGNEQFF	TGTGCCAGCAGCCCTAGCGGGAGAAATGGTAATGAGCAGTTCTTC	TRBD2	-	TRBJ2-1	TRBV14
CASSPAGQPQHF	TGCGCCAGCAGCCCCGCGGGTCAGCCCCAGCATTTT	-	few	TRBJ1-5	TRBV5-1
CASSLALASGTYEQYF	TGTGCCAGCAGCTTAGCGCTGGCTAGCGGGACTTACGAGCAGTACTTC	TRBD2	once	TRBJ2-7	TRBV7-2
CASRFSGTEAFF	TGTGCCAGCAGGTTCTCGGGGACTGAAGCTTTCTTT	-	-	TRBJ1-1	TRBV12-3/TRBV12-4
CASSRTLREGMDYGYTF	TGTGCCAGCAGCCGAACTCTTCGGGAAGGGATGGACTATGGCTACACCTTC	-	once	TRBJ1-2	TRBV14
CASSQDIPLRGTADRYEQYF	TGCGCCAGCAGCCAAGATATCCCCCTTCGCGGGACAGCGGACCGCTACGAGCAGTACTTC	-	few	TRBJ2-7	TRBV4-3
CASSTFDPPGTEAFF	TGTGCCAGCAGCACTTTCGACCCTCCGGGGACTGAAGCTTTCTTT	-	-	TRBJ1-1	TRBV11-1
CASSTQGQNYEQYF	TGCGCCAGCAGCACCCAGGGACAGAACTACGAGCAGTACTTC	TRBD1	-	TRBJ2-7	TRBV4-1
CASSPGTFNQPQHF	TGTGCCAGCAGCCCTGGGACTTTCAATCAGCCCCAGCATTTT	-	-	TRBJ1-5	TRBV7-9
CASSLAGVRTGELFF	TGTGCCAGCAGTCTAGCGGGGGTGCGCACCGGGGAGCTGTTTTTT	TRBD2	once	TRBJ2-2	TRBV6-2/TRBV6-3
CSASPVPYNEQFF	TGCAGTGCTAGTCCGGTACCCTACAATGAGCAGTTCTTC	-	-	TRBJ2-1	TRBV20-1
CSASLSGTGAYTDTQYF	TGCAGTGCTAGTTTATCCGGGACAGGGGCCTACACAGATACGCAGTATTTT	TRBD1	-	TRBJ2-3	TRBV20-1
CASSLFQGNNQPQHF	TGTGCCAGCAGCTTGTTCCAGGGGAACAATCAGCCCCAGCATTTT	-	-	TRBJ1-5	TRBV7-6
CASSARGRAIPEAFF	TGTGCCAGTAGTGCGCGGGGCAGGGCAATCCCTGAAGCTTTCTTT	-	-	TRBJ1-1	TRBV19
CASSRGAGSYNEQFF	TGCGCCAGCAGCCGAGGAGCGGGATCCTACAATGAGCAGTTCTTC	TRBD2	-	TRBJ2-1	TRBV4-1
CASSLERESYEQYF	TGTGCCAGCAGCTTGGAGAGGGAGAGCTACGAGCAGTACTTC	-	-	TRBJ2-7	TRBV5-4
CASSIGQGSNQPQHF	TGTGCCAGTAGTATTGGTCAGGGAAGCAATCAGCCCCAGCATTTT	-	-	TRBJ1-5	TRBV19
CASSSSLKAGEQYF	TGTGCCAGCAGCTCTTCACTGAAGGCAGGAGAGCAGTACTTC	-	-	TRBJ2-7	TRBV13
CASSLGVSYYGYTF	TGTGCCAGCAGCTTAGGTGTGAGTTACTATGGCTACACCTTC	-	-	TRBJ1-2	TRBV7-3
CASSSRSLAGNTGELFF	TGTGCCAGCAGTAGTCGGTCGCTAGCGGGGAACACCGGGGAGCTGTTTTTT	TRBD2	-	TRBJ2-2	TRBV27
CASSQDLPGNQPQHF	TGCGCCAGCAGCCAAGATCTTCCCGGTAATCAGCCCCAGCATTTT	-	-	TRBJ1-5	TRBV4-3
CASSLAPRGRADTQYF	TGTGCCAGCAGCTTAGCCCCCCGGGGGAGAGCAGATACGCAGTATTTT	-	-	TRBJ2-3	TRBV7-3
CASSYSTSGNSYEQYF	TGTGCCAGCAGTTACTCGACTAGCGGGAACTCCTACGAGCAGTACTTC	TRBD2	once	TRBJ2-7	TRBV6-2/TRBV6-3
CASSEQTNTEAFF	TGTGCCAGCAGTGAACAGACTAACACTGAAGCTTTCTTT	-	-	TRBJ1-1	TRBV2
CASSFRGELFF	TGTGCCAGCAGTTTTAGAGGGGAGCTGTTTTTT	-	-	TRBJ2-2	TRBV12-3/TRBV12-4
CSASGSGRTINYGYTF	TGCAGTGCTAGTGGAAGTGGCAGGACAATTAACTATGGCTACACCTTC	-	-	TRBJ1-2	TRBV20-1
CASSQDTLAGGPRWTGELFF	TGTGCCAGCAGCCAAGACACGCTAGCGGGAGGGCCTCGTTGGACCGGGGAGCTGTTTTTT	TRBD2	few	TRBJ2-2	TRBV3-1/TRBV3-2
CASSSGLAGFSSYEQYF	TGTGCCAGCAGTTCGGGACTAGCGGGCTTCAGCTCCTACGAGCAGTACTTC	TRBD2	-	TRBJ2-7	TRBV7-6
CASSLGTNGELFF	TGCGCCAGCAGCCTTGGGACAAACGGGGAGCTGTTTTTT	-	-	TRBJ2-2	TRBV5-1
CAISEEGADSDTQYF	TGTGCCATCAGTGAGGAGGGGGCGGACTCAGATACGCAGTATTTT	TRBD1	-	TRBJ2-3	TRBV10-3
CASSAPGLQETQYF	TGTGCCAGCAGCGCGCCGGGACTCCAAGAGACCCAGTACTTC	-	-	TRBJ2-5	TRBV5-6
CATRQGRIGELFF	TGTGCCACCAGGCAGGGGCGAATCGGGGAGCTGTTTTTT	-	-	TRBJ2-2	TRBV24-1
CASSEIGAALTEAFF	TGCGCCAGCAGTGAGATCGGTGCCGCGCTCACTGAAGCTTTCTTT	-	once	TRBJ1-1	TRBV10-1
CASSPIAGTGELFF	TGTGCCAGCAGCCCAATAGCGGGTACCGGGGAGCTGTTTTTT	TRBD2	-	TRBJ2-2	TRBV9
CASSLIGGPNGDEKLFF	TGTGCCAGCAGTTTAATAGGGGGACCAAACGGAGATGAAAAACTGTTTTTT	-	-	TRBJ1-4	TRBV28
CASRGDSLYGYTF	TGTGCCAGCAGGGGGGACAGCCTCTATGGCTACACCTTC	TRBD1	-	TRBJ1-2	TRBV6-5
CASSFLVTRGSYEQYF	TGTGCCAGCAGCTTTTTGGTGACAAGGGGGAGCTACGAGCAGTACTTC	-	-	TRBJ2-7	TRBV5-5
CASSSRQAYEQYF	TGTGCCAGCTCATCGAGACAGGCCTACGAGCAGTACTTC	-	-	TRBJ2-7	TRBV18
CASSFPGVGNTEAFF	TGTGCCAGCAGCTTTCCGGGGGTCGGGAACACTGAAGCTTTCTTT	-	-	TRBJ1-1	TRBV5-5
CASSDTGGNTEAFF	TGTGCCAGCAGCGATACAGGGGGTAACACTGAAGCTTTCTTT	TRBD1	-	TRBJ1-1	TRBV9
CASSATGSHYGYTF	TGTGCCAGCAGCGCAACAGGGTCGCACTATGGCTACACCTTC	-	-	TRBJ1-2	TRBV9